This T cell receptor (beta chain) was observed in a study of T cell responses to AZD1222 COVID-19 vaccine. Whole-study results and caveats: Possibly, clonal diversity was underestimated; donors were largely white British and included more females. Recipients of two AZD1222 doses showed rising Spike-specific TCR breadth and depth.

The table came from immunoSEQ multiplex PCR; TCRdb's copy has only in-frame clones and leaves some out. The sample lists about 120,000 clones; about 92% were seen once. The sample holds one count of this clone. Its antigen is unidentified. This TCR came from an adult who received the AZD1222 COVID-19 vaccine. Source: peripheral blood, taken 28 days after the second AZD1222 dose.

CDR3 coding DNA: TGTGCCAGCAGCTTATCTGTCACAGATACGCAGTATTTT. Its protein product is CASSLSVTDTQYF. The chain joins TRBV7-3 to TRBJ2-3, with unresolved D. Deletions cut 2 bases from V and 2 bases from J, with 5 bases between. CDR1 SGHTA and CDR2 FQGTGA come from the germline V gene. The CDR3 runs 13 residues.